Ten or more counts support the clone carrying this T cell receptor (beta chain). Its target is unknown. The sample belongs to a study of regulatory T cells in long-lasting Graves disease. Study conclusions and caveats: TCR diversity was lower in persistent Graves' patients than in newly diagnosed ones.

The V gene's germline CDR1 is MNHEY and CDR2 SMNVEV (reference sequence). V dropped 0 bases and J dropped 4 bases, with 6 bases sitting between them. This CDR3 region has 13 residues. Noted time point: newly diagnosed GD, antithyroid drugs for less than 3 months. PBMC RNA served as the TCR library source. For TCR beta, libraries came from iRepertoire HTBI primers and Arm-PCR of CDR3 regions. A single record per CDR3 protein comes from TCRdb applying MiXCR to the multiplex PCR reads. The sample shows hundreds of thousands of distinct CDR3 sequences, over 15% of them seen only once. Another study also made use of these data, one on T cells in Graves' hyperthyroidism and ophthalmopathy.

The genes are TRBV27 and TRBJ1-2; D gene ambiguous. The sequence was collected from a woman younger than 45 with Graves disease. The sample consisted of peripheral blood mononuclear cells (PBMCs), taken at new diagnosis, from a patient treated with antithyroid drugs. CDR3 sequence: CASSLSASYGYTF. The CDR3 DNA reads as TGTGCCAGCAGTTTATCAGCCAGCTATGGCTACACCTTC.